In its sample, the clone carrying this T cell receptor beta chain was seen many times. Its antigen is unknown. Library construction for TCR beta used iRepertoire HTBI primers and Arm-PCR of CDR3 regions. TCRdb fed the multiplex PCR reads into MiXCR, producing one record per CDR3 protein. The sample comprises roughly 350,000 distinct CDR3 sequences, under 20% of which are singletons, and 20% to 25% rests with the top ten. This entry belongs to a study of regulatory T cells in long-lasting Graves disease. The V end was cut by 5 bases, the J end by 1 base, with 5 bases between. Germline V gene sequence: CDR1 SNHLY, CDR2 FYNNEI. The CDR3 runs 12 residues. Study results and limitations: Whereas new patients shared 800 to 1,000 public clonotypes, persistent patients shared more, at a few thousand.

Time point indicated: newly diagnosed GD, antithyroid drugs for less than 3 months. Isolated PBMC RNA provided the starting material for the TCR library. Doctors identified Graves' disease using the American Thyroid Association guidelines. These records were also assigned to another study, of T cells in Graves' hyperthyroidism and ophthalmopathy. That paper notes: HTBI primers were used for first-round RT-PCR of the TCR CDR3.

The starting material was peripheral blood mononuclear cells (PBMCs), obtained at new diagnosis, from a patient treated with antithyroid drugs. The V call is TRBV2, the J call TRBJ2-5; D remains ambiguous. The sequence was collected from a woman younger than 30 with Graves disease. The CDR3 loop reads CASSSAQETQYF. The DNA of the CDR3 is TGTGCCAGCAGTTCGGCCCAAGAGACCCAGTACTTC.